This T cell receptor (beta chain) was documented in a study of cytomegalovirus exposure and HLA in healthy donors (dated by TCRdb to 2016 to 2017). Looking at the study overall: An earlier analysis of about 560 of the donors reported 276 Gb of sequence data and 117 million unique TCR beta sequences obtained from about 179 million T cells. Roughly 300 gigabases of sequencing data and roughly 80 million unique TCR sequences made up an early release that covered about 640 HLA-typed donors. Among the roughly 400 genotyped donors, approximately 76% belonged to the genetic ancestry cluster associated with self-reported Caucasian donors. The study was designed to test whether signatures of past pathogen exposure could be identified by cataloging public T cell receptors. The study used immunosequencing to profile the T cell repertoires of about 670 subjects and linked those repertoires to cytomegalovirus serostatus. In addition to the first cohort of 666 subjects, a separate validation cohort of 120 different subjects was used. High-throughput TCR immunosequencing, statistical association of individual TCRs with disease status, and machine learning were combined to predict cytomegalovirus infection status. A later analysis re-analyzed previously published TCR beta repertoires from approximately 670 donors and added high-resolution HLA genotyping to study TCR occurrence patterns. In the later analysis, no new phenotypic data were used to find candidate immune exposures; instead, reliance was placed on TCR beta sequences and their occurrence across donors. In an earlier analysis of around 540 of the donors, high-throughput TCR beta sequencing was used to judge whether each TCR beta V gene segment behaved as functional or pseudogenic. Alongside the repertoire data, information on donor age, sex, ethnicity and CMV serostatus was compiled. Genome-wide SNP genotypes for about 60% of the roughly 700 donors were used in a later genetic analysis, which treated that subset as a discovery cohort. All discovery cohort repertoires had been generated on a single sequencing platform. Class I and class II HLA loci were covered by the typing at four-digit resolution. The number of donors typed differed by locus, with roughly 620-630 for A, B, C, DRB1 and DQB1, 522 for DQA1, 600 to 610 for DPA1, and some 440 for DPB1. Several DR-DQ haplotypes were treated as single units for association and clustering because of strong linkage in the cohort. On average, over 200,000 unique TCR beta nucleotide sequences were sequenced per donor among some 420 genotyped donors of the cohort, with roughly 18% of those sequences being non-productive. Results and caveats for the whole study, not just this receptor: Some IMGT-functional V segments, including TRBV6-2 and TRBV6-3, could not be told apart with the 87-base-pair reads, so those segments were excluded. In a later analysis, HLA-associated TCR beta chains were found to be more clonally expanded and to have lower generation probabilities than equally common non-associated chains. A further reported finding was that TCR beta sequences accurately predicted the HLA-A and HLA-B alleles for most subjects in the first cohort. A later analysis reported that several top co-occurrence clusters appeared linked to parvovirus B19, influenza, CMV and Epstein-Barr virus. While some public TCRs were present in many individuals, most TCR sequences turned up only very rarely across donors. A later analysis associated some 17,000 TCR beta sequences with specific HLA alleles at a false discovery rate of 0.05. In a later genetic analysis, fewer N-insertions in productive TCRs were reported among donors in an Asian-associated ancestry cluster than the roughly 640-donor mean. An association between a missense DCLRE1C variant and V-gene and J-gene trimming of TCR beta chains was found in a later genetic analysis and replicated in an independent cohort. Roughly uniform sequencing depth across donors was assumed in presence/absence analyses, although this assumption may not hold. In a later analysis, TCR association rates were found to vary across HLA loci, with the most associated TCRs seen for DRB1 alleles and the fewest for HLA-C alleles. In an earlier analysis of approximately 590 of the donors, most TCR beta V segments appeared in productive rearrangements about 90% or about 30% of the time, broadly matching IMGT annotations. Immune exposure information for the cohort was limited to CMV serostatus. A cluster of highly shared sequence variants was judged likely to represent a technical artifact of the sequencing pipeline. The cohort was sequenced for TCR beta chains only, and without alpha or paired-chain data the features that could be detected were limited. A few of the identified cytomegalovirus-associated TCR beta chains were confirmed in vitro to be specific for cytomegalovirus antigens. Assigning TCR associations to individual alleles was difficult when HLA alleles, especially DR and DQ, strongly co-occurred. In the study, some 160 TCR beta chains were listed as associated with cytomegalovirus. A later analysis found that most CMV-associated TCR beta chains appeared HLA-restricted, with HLA associations seemingly driven largely by CMV exposure. Linkage disequilibrium might explain the correlated functional status among segregating V segments, but an unknown experimental factor could not be ruled out. Because counts were too low, roughly 16 rarely observed V segments, including chromosome 9 orphons, were excluded from the earlier analysis of 587 of the donors. The classifier was reported to diagnose cytomegalovirus status with high specificity and sensitivity in both the original and validation cohorts. Because some donors lacked HLA typing at each locus, the association tests relied only on the typed subset. The authors suggested that the approach could potentially be extended to other disease states and immunological phenotypes.

On this clone itself: Its antigen has not been determined. No base quality values were provided; no much bigger clone lies one nucleotide off.

Library construction relied on the immunoSEQ multiplex PCR assay. For the multiplex PCR, a mixture combining 60 forward primers for TCR Vbeta segments and 13 reverse primers for TCR Jbeta segments was used. A multiplex PCR assay on genomic DNA amplified the CDR3 region of rearranged TCR beta genes. On the Illumina HiSeq System, the amplified TCR beta libraries were sequenced as 87-base-pair reads. The authors processed their data as follows. A later analysis tallied approximately 87 million unique TCR beta chains across the 600 to 700 repertoires, and around 10 million of those chains were shared by two or more donors. Raw reads were error-corrected and collapsed into unique sequences by a nearest-neighbor algorithm in which closely related sequences were merged to remove PCR and sequencing errors. Alignment of CDR3 sequences to IMGT reference sequences was used to assign V, D and J gene segments. For a sequence to be retained, a match of at least six nucleotides was required to both a V gene segment and a J gene segment. Rearrangements were called productive when the CDR3 lacked stop codons and stayed in frame with V and J; all others were non-productive. Following IMGT convention, CDR3 was defined as the stretch from the second conserved V-encoded cysteine to the conserved J-encoded phenylalanine. In an earlier analysis of 550 to 650 of the donors, sequences lacking an unambiguous match to a single V gene segment were excluded. An earlier analysis of 550 to 650 of the donors classified V segments as functional when productive rearrangements were above 56.7% and as segregating when the standard deviation between donors was above 5%. A statistical classification framework was built to diagnose cytomegalovirus status from the catalog of TCR beta chain sequences. In a later analysis, V and J genes were assigned by comparing TCR nucleotide sequences against IMGT/GENE-DB human TR gene sequences. Using the TCRdist pipeline, a later analysis assigned CDR3 sequences along with most-parsimonious VDJ recombination scenarios. In a later analysis, each TCR beta chain was defined by its CDR3 amino acid sequence together with its V-gene family, and reads without a unique V-gene family were excluded. In a later analysis, approximately 640 highly shared, low-generation-probability nucleotide sequences were removed to address suspected cross-contamination and a sequencing artifact. In a later analysis, a clonal expansion index for each public chain was calculated from normalized within-repertoire ranks of inferred template counts. In a later analysis, generation probabilities were computed using a VDJ recombination model fitted to out-of-frame rearrangements, and the results were checked against IGoR. A later analysis scored TCR-TCR, TCR-HLA and TCR-CMV co-occurrence with hypergeometric tests, applying a repertoire-size bias correction to TCR pairs. False discovery rates were estimated in a later analysis by permuting HLA or CMV assignments 20 times. A later analysis grouped co-occurring TCRs with DBSCAN, adding TCRdist sequence similarity when clustering within HLA-allele-positive subsets. Co-occurrence clustering excluded repertoires with fewer than 30,000 or more than 120,000 public chains, plus five with anomalous nucleotide sharing. TCRdb's version of the immuneACCESS table is confined to in-frame rearrangements and falls short of the full clone set. An unresolved V gene accounts for under half of the shortfall where checked; the remainder is of unknown origin. D and trimming come from the DNA, and the V and J calls and clone size come from that table. The sample includes under 200,000 clones, with 80% observed a single time. The ten largest account for approximately 2% of the sample.

The cohort consisted of 600 or so healthy bone marrow donors. All cohort members were sampled while nominally healthy, although unrecorded immune exposures were likely present. CMV serostatus was positive for about 290 and negative for about half of the roughly 700 cohort members, and was not recorded for this donor. Every donor gave a peripheral blood sample, and the peripheral blood mononuclear cells from that sample were used for TCR beta sequencing. The Qiagen DNeasy Blood Extraction Kit was used to extract genomic DNA from the blood cell samples. The CDR3 runs 16 amino acids, cysteine and phenylalanine included. Only the CDR3 part of the read is kept: 48 bases, read in frame from the first base. For this chain, trimming is 5 bases at the V end and 2 bases at the J end, and the number of junction bases without a gene match is 11. The germline V gene encodes CDR1 SEHNR and CDR2 FQNEAQ (reference sequence).

Sequencing was performed on PBMCs. The source of this sequence is a human donor in good health. The chain is made from TRBV7-9 and TRBJ2-5, and TRBD2 matches 7 of the central bases. The DNA reads as follows: TGTGCCAGCAGCAGGAGTGGACGGGGGGAGCAAGAGACCCAGTACTTC. It is translated as CASSRSGRGEQETQYF. Here the CDR3 is joined to the reference TRBV7-9 and TRBJ2-5 genes, and the full variable domain is: DTGVSQNPRHKITKRGQNVTFRCDPISEHNRLYWYRQTLGQGPEFLTYFQNEAQLEKSRLLSDRFSAERPKGSFSTLEIQRTEQGDSAMYLCASSRSGRGEQETQYFGPGTRLLVL.